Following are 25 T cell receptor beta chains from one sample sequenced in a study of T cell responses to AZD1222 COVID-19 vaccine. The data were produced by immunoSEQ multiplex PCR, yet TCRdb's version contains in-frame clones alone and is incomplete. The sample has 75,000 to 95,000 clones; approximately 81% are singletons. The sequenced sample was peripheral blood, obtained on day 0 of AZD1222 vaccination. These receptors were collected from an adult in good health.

CDR3 amino acids: CASSSRTDTQYF. The CDR3 nucleotides read TGTGCCAGTAGTTCGAGGACAGATACGCAGTATTTT. The rearrangement joins TRBV19 to TRBJ2-3; unclear D gene. The V end lost 5 bases, the J end lost 3 bases, and 6 bases lay between the germline ends. Germline V lookup: CDR1 LNHDA, CDR2 SQIVND (reference sequence). The CDR3 consists of 12 residues. Filled out from reference TRBV19 and TRBJ2-3, the complete variable domain reads DGGITQSPKYLFRKEGQNVTLSCEQNLNHDAMYWYRQDPGQGLRLIYYSQIVNDFQKGDIAEGYSVSREKKESFPLTVTSAQKNPTAFYLCASSSRTDTQYFGPGTRLTVL.

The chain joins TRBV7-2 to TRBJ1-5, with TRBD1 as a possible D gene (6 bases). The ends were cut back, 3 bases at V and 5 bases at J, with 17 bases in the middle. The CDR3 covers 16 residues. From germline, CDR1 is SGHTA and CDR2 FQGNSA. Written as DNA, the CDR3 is TGTGCCAGCAGCTTTAGCCAGGGACATACAGATCAGCCCCAGCATTTT. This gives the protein CASSFSQGHTDQPQHF. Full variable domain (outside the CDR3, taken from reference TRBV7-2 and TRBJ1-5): GAGVSQSPSNKVTEKGKDVELRCDPISGHTALYWYRQSLGQGLEFLIYFQGNSAPDKSGLPSDRFSAERTGGSVSTLTIQRTQQEDSAVYLCASSFSQGHTDQPQHFGDGTRLSIL.

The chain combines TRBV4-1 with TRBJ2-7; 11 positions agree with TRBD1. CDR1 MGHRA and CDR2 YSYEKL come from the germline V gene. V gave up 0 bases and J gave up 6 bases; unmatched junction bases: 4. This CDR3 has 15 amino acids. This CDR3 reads CASSQEFGTGGEQYF. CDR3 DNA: TGCGCCAGCAGCCAAGAGTTTGGGACAGGGGGCGAGCAGTACTTC.

The CDR3 coding sequence is TGTGCCAGCAGCTCCCTTCCTCTGAACGGGTACGAGCAGTACTTC. It encodes CASSSLPLNGYEQYF. V gene TRBV11-2 combines with J gene TRBJ2-7; D uncertain. The CDR3 contains 15 residues. V was pared by 4 bases and J by 4 bases, with 17 bases between. CDR1 is SGHAT and CDR2 is FQNNGV in the germline V gene.

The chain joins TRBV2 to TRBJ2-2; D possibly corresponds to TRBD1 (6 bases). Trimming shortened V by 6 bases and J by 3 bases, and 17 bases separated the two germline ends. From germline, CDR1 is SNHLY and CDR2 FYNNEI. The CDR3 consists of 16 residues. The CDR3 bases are TGTGCCAGCAGCACACGTCGGGACACCTACACCGGGGAGCTGTTTTTT. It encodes CASSTRRDTYTGELFF.

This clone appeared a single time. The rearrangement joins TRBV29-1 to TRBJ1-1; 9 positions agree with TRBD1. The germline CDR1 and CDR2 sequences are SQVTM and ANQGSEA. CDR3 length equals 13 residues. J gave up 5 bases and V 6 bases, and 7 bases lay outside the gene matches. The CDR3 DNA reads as TGCAGCGTGGGGGACAGGGTTGGTACTGAAGCTTTCTTT. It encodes CSVGDRVGTEAFF.

CDR3 nucleotide sequence: TGCGCACCCTTAGGGGGGCAGGGATTCTATAATTCACCCCTCCACTTT. Translating gives CAPLGGQGFYNSPLHF. The chain links TRBV5-1 to TRBJ1-6; TRBD1 might be the D (6 bases). The CDR3 length is 16 residues. Germline V lookup: CDR1 SGHRS, CDR2 YFSETQ.

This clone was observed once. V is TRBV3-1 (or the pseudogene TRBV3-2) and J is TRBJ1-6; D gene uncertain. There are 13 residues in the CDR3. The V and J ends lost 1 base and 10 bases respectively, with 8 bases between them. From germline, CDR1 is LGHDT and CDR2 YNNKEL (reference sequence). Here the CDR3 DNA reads TGTGCCAGCAGCCAAGTCCGCAGGTCACCCCTCCACTTT. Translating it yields CASSQVRRSPLHF.

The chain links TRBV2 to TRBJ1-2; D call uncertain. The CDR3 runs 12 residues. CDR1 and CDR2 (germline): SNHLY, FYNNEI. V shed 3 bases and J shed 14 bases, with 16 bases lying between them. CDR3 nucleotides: TGTGCCAGCAGTGACGAATGGGCGCCCCGGACCTTC. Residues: CASSDEWAPRTF.

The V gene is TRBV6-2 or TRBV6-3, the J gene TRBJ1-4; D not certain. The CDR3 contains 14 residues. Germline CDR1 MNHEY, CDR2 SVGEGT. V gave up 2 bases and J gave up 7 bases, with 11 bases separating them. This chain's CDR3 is CASSYDKQVEKLFF. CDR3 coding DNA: TGTGCCAGCAGTTACGACAAGCAAGTTGAAAAACTGTTTTTT.

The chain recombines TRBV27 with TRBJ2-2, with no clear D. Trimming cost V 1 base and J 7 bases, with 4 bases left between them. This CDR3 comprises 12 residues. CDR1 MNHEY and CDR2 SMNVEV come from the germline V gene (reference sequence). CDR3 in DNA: TGTGCCAGCAGTTTATTTGGCGGGGAGCTGTTTTTT. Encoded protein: CASSLFGGELFF.

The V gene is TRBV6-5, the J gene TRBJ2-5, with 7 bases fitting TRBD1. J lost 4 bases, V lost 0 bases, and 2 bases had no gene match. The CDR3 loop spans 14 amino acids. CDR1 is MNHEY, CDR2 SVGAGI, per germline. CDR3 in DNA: TGTGCCAGCAGTTACTCGGCAGGGGGAGAGACCCAGTACTTC. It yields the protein CASSYSAGGETQYF.

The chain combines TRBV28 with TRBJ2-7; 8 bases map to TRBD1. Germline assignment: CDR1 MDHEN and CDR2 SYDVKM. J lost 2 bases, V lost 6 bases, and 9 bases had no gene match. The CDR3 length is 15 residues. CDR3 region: CASRSGQAGPYEQYF. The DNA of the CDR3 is TGTGCCAGCAGATCGGGACAGGCGGGTCCCTACGAGCAGTACTTC.

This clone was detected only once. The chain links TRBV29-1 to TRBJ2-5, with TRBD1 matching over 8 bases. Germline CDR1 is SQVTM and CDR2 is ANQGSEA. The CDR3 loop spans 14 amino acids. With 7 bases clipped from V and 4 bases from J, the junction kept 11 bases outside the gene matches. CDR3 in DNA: TGCAGCGGATGGACAGGGAGAGTACGAGAGACCCAGTACTTC. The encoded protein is CSGWTGRVRETQYF.

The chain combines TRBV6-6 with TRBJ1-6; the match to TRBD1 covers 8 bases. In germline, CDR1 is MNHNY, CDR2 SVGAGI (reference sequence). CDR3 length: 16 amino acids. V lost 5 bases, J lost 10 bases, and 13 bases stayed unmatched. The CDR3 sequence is CASSHKRTGLNSPLHF. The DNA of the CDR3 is TGTGCCAGCAGTCATAAGCGGACAGGGTTAAACTCACCCCTCCACTTT.

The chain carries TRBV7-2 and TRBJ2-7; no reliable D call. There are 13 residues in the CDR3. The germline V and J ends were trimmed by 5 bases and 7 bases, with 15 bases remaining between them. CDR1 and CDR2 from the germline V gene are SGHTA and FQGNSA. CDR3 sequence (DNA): TGTGCCAGCAGCCCTGGAACAGTGGGGGAGCAGTACTTC. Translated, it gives CASSPGTVGEQYF.

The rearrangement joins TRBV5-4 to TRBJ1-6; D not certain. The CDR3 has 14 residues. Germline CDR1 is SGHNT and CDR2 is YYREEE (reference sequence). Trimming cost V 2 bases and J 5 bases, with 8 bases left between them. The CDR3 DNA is TGTGCCAGCAGCTTCCAGCTTAATAATTCACCCCTCCACTTT. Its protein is CASSFQLNNSPLHF.

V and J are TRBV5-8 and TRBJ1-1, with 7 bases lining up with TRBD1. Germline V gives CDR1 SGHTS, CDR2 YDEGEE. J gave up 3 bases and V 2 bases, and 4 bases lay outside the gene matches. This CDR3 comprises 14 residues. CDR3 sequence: CASSLDDRDTEAFF. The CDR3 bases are TGTGCCAGCAGCTTAGATGACAGGGACACTGAAGCTTTCTTT.

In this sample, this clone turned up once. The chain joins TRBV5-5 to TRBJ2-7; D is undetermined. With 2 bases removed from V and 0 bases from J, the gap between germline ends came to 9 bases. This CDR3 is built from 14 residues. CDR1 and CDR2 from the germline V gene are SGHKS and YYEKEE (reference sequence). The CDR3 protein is CASSFSSNSYEQYF. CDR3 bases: TGTGCCAGCAGCTTTAGTTCGAACTCCTACGAGCAGTACTTC.

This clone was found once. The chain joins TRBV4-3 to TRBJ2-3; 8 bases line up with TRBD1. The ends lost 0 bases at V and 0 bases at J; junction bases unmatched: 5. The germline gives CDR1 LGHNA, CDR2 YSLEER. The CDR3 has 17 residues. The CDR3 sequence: CASSQEYRGFSTDTQYF. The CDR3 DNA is TGCGCCAGCAGCCAAGAGTACAGGGGGTTTAGCACAGATACGCAGTATTTT.

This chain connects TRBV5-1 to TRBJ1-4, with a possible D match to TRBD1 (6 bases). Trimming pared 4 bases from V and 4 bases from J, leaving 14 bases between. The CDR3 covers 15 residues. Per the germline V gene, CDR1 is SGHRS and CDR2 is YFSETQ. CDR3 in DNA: TGCGCCAGCAGCCCGCTCGCAGGGGTTAATGAAAAACTGTTTTTT. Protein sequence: CASSPLAGVNEKLFF.

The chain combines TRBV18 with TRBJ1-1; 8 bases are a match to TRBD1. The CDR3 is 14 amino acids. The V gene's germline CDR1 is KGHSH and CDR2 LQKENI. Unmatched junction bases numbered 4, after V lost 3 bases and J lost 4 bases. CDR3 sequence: CASSPIQGATEAFF. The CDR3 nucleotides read TGTGCCAGCTCACCTATCCAGGGGGCCACTGAAGCTTTCTTT.

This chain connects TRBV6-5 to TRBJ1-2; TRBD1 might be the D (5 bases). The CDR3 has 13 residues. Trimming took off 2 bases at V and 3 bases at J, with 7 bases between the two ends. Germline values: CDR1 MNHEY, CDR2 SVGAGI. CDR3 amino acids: CASSYGGDYGYTF. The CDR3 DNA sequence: TGTGCCAGCAGTTACGGAGGGGACTATGGCTACACCTTC.

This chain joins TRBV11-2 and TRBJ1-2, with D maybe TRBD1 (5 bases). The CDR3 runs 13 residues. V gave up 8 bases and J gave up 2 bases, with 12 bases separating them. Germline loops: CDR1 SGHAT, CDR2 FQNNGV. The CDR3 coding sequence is TGTGCCAGCGGGCTGACAGTAAACTATGGCTACACCTTC. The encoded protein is CASGLTVNYGYTF. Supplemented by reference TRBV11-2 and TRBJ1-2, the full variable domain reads EAGVAQSPRYKIIEKRQSVAFWCNPISGHATLYWYQQILGQGPKLLIQFQNNGVVDDSQLPKDRFSAERLKGVDSTLKIQPAKLEDSAVYLCASGLTVNYGYTFGSGTRLTVV.

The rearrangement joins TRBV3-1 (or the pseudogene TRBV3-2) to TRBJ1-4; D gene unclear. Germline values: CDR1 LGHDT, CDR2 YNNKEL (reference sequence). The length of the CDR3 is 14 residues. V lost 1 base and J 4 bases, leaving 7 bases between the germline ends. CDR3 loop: CASSQVVFNEKLFF. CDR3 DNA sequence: TGTGCCAGCAGCCAAGTGGTGTTTAATGAAAAACTGTTTTTT.